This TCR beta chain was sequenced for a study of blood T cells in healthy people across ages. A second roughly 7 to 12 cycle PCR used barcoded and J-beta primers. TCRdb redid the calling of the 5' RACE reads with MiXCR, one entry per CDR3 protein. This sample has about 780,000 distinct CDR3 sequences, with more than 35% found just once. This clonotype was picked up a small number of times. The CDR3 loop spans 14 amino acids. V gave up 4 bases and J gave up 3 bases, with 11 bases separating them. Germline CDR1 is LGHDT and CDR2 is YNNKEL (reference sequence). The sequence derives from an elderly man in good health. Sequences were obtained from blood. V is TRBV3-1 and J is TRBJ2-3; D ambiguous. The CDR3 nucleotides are TGTGCCAGCAGCCCGACCTTAGTTACAGATACGCAGTATTTT. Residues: CASSPTLVTDTQYF.